This T cell receptor (beta chain) is from a study of beta chain features in type 1 diabetes. Overall study findings and caveats: Shortening that was moderate but significant affected the TCRB CDR3s of Type 1 diabetes patients in all four CD4+ subsets.

This clone was detected a few times. Its antigen remains unknown. Every bit of the isolated RNA underwent reverse transcription, so sequencing read expressed TCRB transcripts. The protocol was immunoSEQ multiplex PCR, while the TCRdb copy is restricted to in-frame clones and leaves out a portion. The sample has a few hundred thousand clones; roughly an eighth are singletons. The sequenced material came from naive CD4+ T cells from blood. This receptor was taken from a man aged 30 to 45 with type 1 diabetes.

The CDR3 protein is CAWSVQGAWGPQHF. DNA of the CDR3: TGTGCCTGGAGTGTACAGGGGGCGTGGGGGCCCCAGCATTTT. The chain couples TRBV30 to TRBJ1-5; TRBD1 matches at 9 bases. V lost 0 bases and J lost 9; bases outside the gene matches: 6. The germline V gene encodes CDR1 GTSNPN and CDR2 SVGIG (reference sequence). The CDR3 covers 14 residues.